This record concerns one T cell receptor beta chain sequence. This entry comes from a study of shared clonotypes between healthy human individuals. Measured with immunoSEQ multiplex PCR; TCRdb has only the in-frame clones, and not every one. This sample yields about 2.2 million clones, of which 80% to 95% are seen a single time; roughly 1.7% belongs to the top ten. Naivety among CD8 cells was defined by CD45RO negativity and positive CCR7 selection, thereby excluding terminally differentiated effector memory CD45RA+ cells. This CDR3 region has 15 residues. Trimming took 5 bases from V and 2 from J, leaving 16 bases between them. Germline assignment: CDR1 MNHEY and CDR2 SVGAGI.

The clonotype originates from a young man in good health. Some clones in this sample may be carry-over from other donors' samples. The material sequenced was naive CD8+ T cells from PBMCs. The chain employs TRBV6-5 and TRBJ2-7; D is possibly TRBD1 (7 bases). CDR3 sequence: CASSPATGRTYEQYF. CDR3 in DNA: TGTGCCAGCAGTCCAGCGACAGGGAGGACCTACGAGCAGTACTTC.